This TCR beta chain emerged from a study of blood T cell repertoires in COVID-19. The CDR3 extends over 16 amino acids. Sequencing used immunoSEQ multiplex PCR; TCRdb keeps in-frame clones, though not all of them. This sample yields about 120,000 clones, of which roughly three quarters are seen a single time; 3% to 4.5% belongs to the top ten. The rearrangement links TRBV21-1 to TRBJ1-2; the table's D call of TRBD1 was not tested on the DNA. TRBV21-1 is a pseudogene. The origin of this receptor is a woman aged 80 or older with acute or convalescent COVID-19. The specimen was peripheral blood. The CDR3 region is CASSIEDRPLYYGYTF. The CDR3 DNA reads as TGTGCCAGCAGCATCGAAGACAGACCACTTTACTATGGCTACACCTTC.